This TCR beta chain is from a study of shared clonotypes between healthy human individuals (TCRdb year 2020). Context from the whole study: A few men and a couple of women, aged 18 to 49 years, made up the cohort. For each donor, three plates each were used for CD4 naive and CD4 memory, two plates were used for CD8 naive, and one plate was used for CD8 memory. To estimate repertoire size and how much clonotypes are shared between individuals, the study performed deep sequencing of blood TCR repertoires from 4 to 6 healthy adults. Libraries were prepared and TCR repertoires were sequenced by different laboratories using diverse techniques, in order to increase sequencing depth and limit assay-specific biases. Between about 0.8 and 9 billion PBMCs per donor were obtained by leukapheresis.

CD8 naive samples were obtained by positive selection for CCR7 among CD45RO-negative cells, yielding a CD45RA+CCR7+ population from which TemRA cells were excluded. The donors were healthy, HIV-negative adults who had no recently reported acute infections or vaccinations. All donors were Caucasian adults living in Nashville, Tennessee, USA. Blood was collected by leukapheresis, and PBMCs were isolated by Ficoll-Histopaque density gradient centrifugation and then cryopreserved in liquid nitrogen vapor phase. Purity and quantity of every magnetically sorted T cell population were checked by analytical flow cytometry. Genomic DNA was isolated from every sorted fraction and measured by UV absorbance on a Nanodrop 2000c. The study at large found these results: Sampling was restricted to blood, and TCR repertoires in tissue are likely to differ from TCR repertoires in blood. Incomplete sequencing was indicated by rarefaction of sorted-subset datasets, despite the large sequencing depth. The small number of donors limited the genetic and exposure-history diversity represented. Based on pairwise subsampling, the degree of clonotype sharing among donors was expected to be affected by sequencing depth. Naive subsets generally had larger estimated clonotype richness than memory subsets did. Compared with non-shared clonotypes, the clonotypes found in all four sorted-subset donors had higher generation probabilities. Roughly 5.2% of naive CD4, 3.5% of naive CD8, about 2.5% of memory CD4, and about 0.4% of memory CD8 clonotypes were shared across a few donors.

With regard to this clone: The antigen it recognizes is unknown. Qualities for individual bases were not recorded, and no much larger clone is one base off.

The cysteine opens and the phenylalanine closes a CDR3 of 14 amino acids. Only the CDR3 DNA is retained, 42 bases long and in frame from the first base. V and J are truncated by 4 bases and 4 bases respectively, leaving an intervening sequence of 14 bases. Looking up the germline V gene yields CDR1 MGHRA and CDR2 YSYEKL. Using the deep immunoSEQ assay, TCR CDR3 regions were amplified from genomic DNA by multiplex PCR. Genomic DNA extracted from each cell subset was distributed evenly over all wells of several immunoSEQ 96-well plates, and each plate served as one replicate. For sorted subsets, around 200 ng genomic DNA, equal to tens of thousands of T cell genomes, was loaded into each replicate PCR. Purified libraries were quantified with a Qubit 3.0 fluorometer, sized on a Bioanalyzer 2100, and re-quantified with the KAPA Library Quantification kit. Every immunoSEQ 96-well plate was sequenced on a separate single-read 150-cycle Illumina NextSeq 550 flow cell. The authors' pipeline ran thus. The immunoSEQ output contained only junctional sequences without quality scores, so filtering could not match that applied to full-length reads. Sequences were annotated with PyIR, a Python wrapper for IgBLAST v1.9, using IMGT germline references to assign V/J genes and CDR3. Reads with weak V/J assignments (E-value above 1e-6), missing CDR3, stop codons, out-of-frame junctions, or ambiguous translated residues were removed. V3J clonotypes were defined as sequences sharing an identical inferred V gene, J gene, and CDR3 amino acid sequence. To compute the percentage overlap between repertoires, the number of shared unique clonotypes was divided by the size of the smaller repertoire. RTK rarefaction, the Chao1 estimator, and Recon v2.1 estimates of unobserved clonotypes were used to assess repertoire richness. OLGA was used to compute generation probabilities for all TCRbeta clonotypes that the gDNA method yielded from several donors. As stored in TCRdb, this immuneACCESS dataset retains in-frame rearrangements with V and J assigned. A fraction of the clones does not appear; measured against another copy, unresolved V genes explain less than half of the discrepancy, and the remainder lacks a known reason. V, J and clone size derive from that table, while D and trimming were established from the DNA sequence. The sample table holds hundreds of thousands of clones, of which 85% to 95% were seen once. The top ten clones comprise 0.11% of the sample.

The sequenced material came from naive CD8+ T cells sorted from blood. The cell subset or site label for this specimen denotes: CD45RA+CCR7+. Recombination joined TRBV4-1 with TRBJ2-7; possibly the D gene is TRBD2, per 5 matching bases. The clonotype was recovered from a young woman in good health. The sequence in DNA is TGCGCCAGCAGCCCACGAAGCTTAGCGTACGAGCAGTACTTC. Translated, it gives CASSPRSLAYEQYF.